This TCR beta chain was documented in a study of T cells after yellow fever vaccination. One entry per CDR3 protein results from TCRdb running MiXCR on the 5' RACE reads. The sample yields about 340,000 distinct CDR3 sequences, about 4% seen once. The material was PBMCs, obtained 5 days after the yellow fever booster vaccination. This receptor was taken from a man younger than 35 who received the YFV17D yellow fever vaccine.

CDR3 residues: CASSQEFGGRSPLHF. DNA of the CDR3: TGTGCCAGCAGCCAAGAGTTCGGGGGTAGGTCACCCCTCCACTTT. V is TRBV3-1 and J is TRBJ1-6; maybe TRBD1 (5 bases). Per the germline V gene, CDR1 is LGHDT and CDR2 is YNNKEL (reference sequence). Trimming stripped 0 bases from V and 10 bases from J, with 13 bases between. The CDR3 is 15 amino acids.